The entry below gives a single TCR beta chain sequence along with its context. Only Caucasian adults living in Nashville, Tennessee served as donors. These data come from a study of shared clonotypes between healthy human individuals. Study as a whole: Samples came from a couple of female and a few male donors aged 18 to 49.

Germline V gene data show CDR1 as SQVTM and CDR2 as ANQGSEA. This CDR3 is 16 amino acids long. V was clipped by 1 base and J by 7 bases, with 22 bases between them. Profiling relied on immunoSEQ multiplex PCR, and the TCRdb table lists in-frame clones only, not all of them. Among 2 million to 2.5 million clones listed, nearly 97% were seen once. The TCR was taken from a man younger than 30 in good health. J is TRBJ1-2 and V is TRBV29-1; D not certain. Sequencing was done on a sample of naive CD4+ T cells sorted from blood. Subset here: CD45RA+ positively selected. CDR3 nucleotide sequence: TGCAGCGTTGAAGTAAGTGGACCCGTTGCACGGAGTGGCTACACCTTC. This codes for CSVEVSGPVARSGYTF. Full variable domain (missing parts from reference TRBV29-1 and TRBJ1-2): SAVISQKPSRDICQRGTSLTIQCQVDSQVTMMFWYRQQPGQSLTLIATANQGSEATYESGFVIDKFPISRPNLTFSTLTVSNMSPEDSSIYLCSVEVSGPVARSGYTFGSGTRLTVV.